One and the same sample provided the 24 T cell receptor beta chains below, sequenced in a study of blood T cell repertoires in COVID-19. Method: immunoSEQ multiplex PCR; TCRdb's copy keeps in-frame clones and lacks some. The table includes around 260,000 clones, around nine tenths detected once. Sequenced: peripheral blood. These receptors were obtained from a man aged 40-55 years who had recovered from COVID-19.

The chain carries TRBV7-7 and TRBJ2-5; 11 bases are a match to TRBD2. With 4 bases clipped from V and 5 bases from J, the junction kept 6 bases outside the gene matches. Germline V gene data show CDR1 as SSHAT and CDR2 as FNYEAQ (reference sequence). This CDR3 comprises 15 residues. CDR3 region: CASSYTSGRQETQYF. DNA of the CDR3: TGTGCCAGCAGCTATACTAGCGGGAGACAGGAGACCCAGTACTTC.

The chain carries TRBV11-2 and TRBJ1-1; D gene unclear. The CDR3 contains 15 residues. Trimming took off 8 bases at V and 3 bases at J, with 19 bases between the two ends. Germline CDR1 SGHAT, CDR2 FQNNGV. CDR3 sequence (DNA): TGTGCCAGCCAGGCTGGGTGGAGGTTGGACACTGAAGCTTTCTTT. Protein: CASQAGWRLDTEAFF.

This clone was observed a handful of times. The chain couples TRBV9 to TRBJ2-2; 10 bases are shared with TRBD2. Germline V gene sequence: CDR1 SGDLS, CDR2 YYNGEE. This CDR3 is built from 17 residues. After removal of 0 bases from V and 6 bases from J, the junction contained 8 bases not matched to a gene. Here the CDR3 DNA reads TGTGCCAGCAGCGTAGGCACGGGACTAGCGTTCCCCGGGGAGCTGTTTTTT. Residues: CASSVGTGLAFPGELFF.

Concerning this clone: Mismatch with germline at one junction end may stem from a read error. The chain links TRBV5-6 to TRBJ1-2; 8 nucleotides line up with TRBD1. Looked up from germline, CDR1 is SGHDT and CDR2 is YYEEEE. CDR3 length: 16 residues. The CDR3 here is CASSLMAGGANYGYTF. For the CDR3, the DNA is TGTGCCAGCAGCCTGATGGCAGGGGGCGCTAATTATGGCTACACCTTC.

The rearrangement uses TRBV6-2 or TRBV6-3 and TRBJ2-5; 8 positions agree with TRBD2. The V gene's germline CDR1 is MNHEY and CDR2 SVGEGT. With 5 bases clipped from V and 5 bases from J, the junction kept 10 bases outside the gene matches. This CDR3 has 15 residues. This chain's CDR3 is CASSGLALGQETQYF. DNA for the CDR3: TGTGCCAGCAGTGGACTAGCCCTTGGGCAGGAGACCCAGTACTTC.

V and J are TRBV9 and TRBJ1-1, with a possible D match to TRBD1 (6 bases). The CDR3 has 13 amino acids. CDR1 SGDLS and CDR2 YYNGEE come from the germline V gene. Trimming removed 1 base at V and 3 bases at J, with 7 bases between. For the CDR3, the DNA is TGTGCCAGCAGCGTATCAGGGGACACTGAAGCTTTCTTT. Amino acid sequence: CASSVSGDTEAFF.

This chain connects TRBV4-1 to TRBJ2-3; a possible D gene is TRBD2 (7 bases). Germline CDR1 MGHRA, CDR2 YSYEKL. V lost 0 bases to trimming and J lost 1 base, with 14 bases between them. This CDR3 is built from 17 residues. The DNA for the CDR3 is TGCGCCAGCAGCCAAGATTGGGCGGGGGCCCGCACAGATACGCAGTATTTT. This gives the protein CASSQDWAGARTDTQYF.

The chain combines TRBV7-9 with TRBJ2-7; 10 nucleotides line up with TRBD2. The length of the CDR3 is 15 residues. With V trimmed by 4 bases and J by 1 base, 4 bases remained unmatched. CDR1 is SEHNR and CDR2 is FQNEAQ in the germline V gene (reference sequence). CDR3 region: CASSSLAGASYEQYF. The DNA of the CDR3 is TGTGCCAGCAGCTCCCTAGCGGGAGCGTCCTACGAGCAGTACTTC.

The chain joins TRBV2 to TRBJ1-2; 10 bases are shared with TRBD1. Germline V gene lookup returns CDR1 SNHLY and CDR2 FYNNEI. This CDR3 is 15 amino acids long. J was trimmed by 5 bases and V by 6 bases; bases with no gene match: 9. CDR3 sequence: CASSDDRGLIYGYTF. The CDR3 DNA sequence: TGTGCCAGCAGCGATGACAGGGGGCTCATTTATGGCTACACCTTC.

V and J are TRBV19 and TRBJ1-1; possibly TRBD1 for D (6 bases). In germline, CDR1 is LNHDA, CDR2 SQIVND (reference sequence). This CDR3 is 16 amino acids long. V was cut by 1 base and J by 3 bases, with 15 bases left in between. CDR3 loop: CASSIGSAGVDTEAFF. The CDR3 DNA reads as TGTGCCAGTAGTATAGGTTCCGCAGGGGTCGACACTGAAGCTTTCTTT.

This chain uses TRBV6-2 or TRBV6-3 with TRBJ2-1; a possible D gene is TRBD2 (6 bases). Per germline, CDR1 MNHEY and CDR2 SVGEGT. V was trimmed by 2 bases and J by 5 bases, leaving 13 bases between them. The CDR3 is made up of 15 amino acids. The CDR3 DNA reads TGTGCCAGCAGTTACCTGTGGGAGCGGGACAATGAGCAGTTCTTC. Translated, it gives CASSYLWERDNEQFF.

The genes are TRBV19 and TRBJ1-2; 9 nucleotides line up with TRBD1. Trimming at V came to 6 bases and at J to 0 bases, leaving 2 bases not matched to a gene. Per the germline V gene, CDR1 is LNHDA and CDR2 is SQIVND (reference sequence). CDR3 length: 14 amino acids. The chain's CDR3 is CASRDRGPNYGYTF. The CDR3, as DNA: TGTGCCAGTAGGGACAGGGGACCTAACTATGGCTACACCTTC.

The chain uses TRBV29-1 and TRBJ1-5; D possibly corresponds to TRBD1 (6 bases). The germline V gene encodes CDR1 SQVTM and CDR2 ANQGSEA. Trimming removed 4 bases from V and 3 bases from J, with 13 bases in between. This CDR3 contains 14 residues. CDR3 bases: TGCAGCGTTGGAGGGGGGGCTGACAATCAGCCCCAGCATTTT. Translated: CSVGGGADNQPQHF.

V gene TRBV9 combines with J gene TRBJ1-2, with D possibly TRBD1 on 6 matching bases. Trimming removed 0 bases from V and 0 bases from J, with 9 bases in between. This CDR3 has 15 residues. Germline lookup yields CDR1 SGDLS and CDR2 YYNGEE. CDR3 nucleotide sequence: TGTGCCAGCAGCGTAGGAAGGGGGACTAACTATGGCTACACCTTC. Translation gives CASSVGRGTNYGYTF.

This clone was counted a single time. This sequence joins TRBV15 and TRBJ2-3; D is unresolved. The CDR3 covers 13 residues. The V end was cut by 1 base, the J end by 4 bases, with 6 bases between. The germline CDR1 and CDR2 sequences are LNHNV and YYDKDF (reference sequence). The chain's CDR3 is CATSRAGPDTQYF. Written as DNA, the CDR3 is TGTGCCACCAGCAGAGCAGGCCCAGATACGCAGTATTTT.

The chain employs TRBV9 and TRBJ2-7; possible D gene TRBD1, 5 bases. Germline-derived CDR1 and CDR2 are SGDLS and YYNGEE. CDR3 size: 15 residues. V gave up 0 bases and J gave up 5 bases, with 15 bases separating them. CDR3 nucleotides: TGTGCCAGCAGCGTAGAGGGGAAAAAAGCAAACGAGCAGTACTTC. Amino acid sequence: CASSVEGKKANEQYF.

The chain couples TRBV9 to TRBJ2-3, with unresolved D. The germline CDR1 and CDR2 sequences are SGDLS and YYNGEE. The CDR3 has 14 amino acids. V was clipped by 0 bases and J by 4 bases, with 9 bases between them. The CDR3 DNA reads as TGTGCCAGCAGCGTAGAACTTCGGTCAGATACGCAGTATTTT. Its translation: CASSVELRSDTQYF.

This chain uses TRBV5-1 with TRBJ1-5; 7 bases fit TRBD1. In germline, CDR1 is SGHRS, CDR2 YFSETQ. Trimming took 2 bases from V and 7 from J; bases not matched to a gene: 6. CDR3 length: 14 amino acids. The CDR3 sequence is CASSLRQGGQPQHF. Written as DNA, the CDR3 is TGCGCCAGCAGCTTACGACAGGGTGGACAGCCCCAGCATTTT.

The CDR3 here is CASSQLPDRGLDEQYF. CDR3 in DNA: TGCGCCAGCAGCCAACTCCCGGACAGGGGGCTCGACGAGCAGTACTTC. V is TRBV5-1 and J is TRBJ2-7; 11 bases agree with TRBD1. With 4 bases clipped from V and 5 bases from J, the junction kept 11 bases outside the gene matches. Germline CDR1 and CDR2: SGHRS and YFSETQ. CDR3 length equals 16 residues.

The chain joins TRBV6-5 to TRBJ2-1, with a possible D match to TRBD1 (5 bases). Germline V gene lookup returns CDR1 MNHEY and CDR2 SVGAGI. The CDR3 has 15 amino acids. The V end was cut by 6 bases, the J end by 4 bases, with 16 bases between. This chain's CDR3 is CASSPDTPTYNEQFF. The CDR3 DNA sequence: TGTGCCAGCAGCCCGGACACTCCGACATACAATGAGCAGTTCTTC.

The chain is built from TRBV19 and TRBJ1-4; D is perhaps TRBD1 (5 bases). The CDR3 consists of 15 residues. V was clipped by 6 bases and J by 2 bases, with 13 bases between them. Germline CDR1 is LNHDA and CDR2 is SQIVND (reference sequence). The chain's CDR3 is CASRENGGTNEKLFF. CDR3 nucleotides: TGTGCCAGTAGAGAGAACGGGGGTACTAATGAAAAACTGTTTTTT.

This clone was counted once. The gene calls are TRBV5-1 and TRBJ2-3, with unresolved D. CDR1 is SGHRS and CDR2 is YFSETQ in the germline V gene. This CDR3 region has 13 residues. Trimming shortened V by 1 base and J by 1 base, and 4 bases separated the two germline ends. The CDR3 nucleotides are TGCGCCAGCAGCTTGCTCGGCACAGATACGCAGTATTTT. It is translated as CASSLLGTDTQYF.

This clone was seen more than once but under ten times. The chain carries TRBV7-9 and TRBJ1-3; 9 bases match TRBD1. The V segment lost 6 bases and the J segment 3 bases; nucleotides outside the gene matches: 9. This CDR3 has 16 amino acids. Germline V CDR1 and CDR2: SEHNR, FQNEAQ (reference sequence). CDR3 coding DNA: TGTGCCAGCAGTCCCGCCGGGACAGGGATTGGAAACACCATATATTTT. Translated, it gives CASSPAGTGIGNTIYF. Supplemented by reference TRBV7-9 and TRBJ1-3, the full variable domain reads DTGVSQNPRHKITKRGQNVTFRCDPISEHNRLYWYRQTLGQGPEFLTYFQNEAQLEKSRLLSDRFSAERPKGSFSTLEIQRTEQGDSAMYLCASSPAGTGIGNTIYFGEGSWLTVV.

The genes are TRBV7-9 and TRBJ1-1; TRBD1 matches 11 bases. V shed 5 bases, J shed 3 bases, and the junction held 8 bases outside the gene matches. The germline V gene has CDR1 SEHNR and CDR2 FQNEAQ (reference sequence). The CDR3 is 16 amino acids. The CDR3 loop reads CASSGGQGAYDTEAFF. CDR3 coding DNA: TGTGCCAGCAGCGGAGGACAGGGGGCTTATGACACTGAAGCTTTCTTT. Together with reference TRBV7-9 and TRBJ1-1, the CDR3 gives the full variable domain: DTGVSQNPRHKITKRGQNVTFRCDPISEHNRLYWYRQTLGQGPEFLTYFQNEAQLEKSRLLSDRFSAERPKGSFSTLEIQRTEQGDSAMYLCASSGGQGAYDTEAFFGQGTRLTVV.